This T cell receptor beta chain was sequenced for a study of tumor-infiltrating lymphocytes in primary liver carcinoma. Study as a whole: Stage T1-T3 N0M0 tumors measured roughly 4.2 to 10 cm at most. Roughly 3.5 to 7.5 million productive TCRbeta reads were obtained per sample, with similar numbers across tissue types.

The CDR3 runs to 13 residues. In germline, CDR1 is SGHDN, CDR2 FVKESK. The investigators made TCR beta cDNA from about 0.45 ug total RNA, using a constant-region primer. A slightly modified ARM-PCR protocol with three nested multiplex PCR rounds produced these TCR beta libraries. A C-beta reverse primer and TRBV1-TRBV30 forward primers served in each of the first two PCR rounds, at about 9 cycles apiece. TCRdb analysed the multiplex PCR reads with MiXCR anew, one entry per CDR3 protein. Of around 78,000 distinct CDR3 sequences in the sample, 71% were seen once. Between roughly 20 and 32 mg of unsorted bulk tissue served as the source from which RNA and DNA were co-extracted. Patients diagnosed with primary liver carcinoma received treatment through surgical resection. Uniformly, tumor samples exhibited a viable tumor cell fraction exceeding 85%. This clonotype was seen many times. An end of the junction differs from the germline gene, which may be a read error.

The TCR sequence derives from a woman aged 55-75 years with primary liver carcinoma and hepatitis B virus infection. V gene TRBV14 combines with J gene TRBJ2-1, with TRBD2 matching over 7 bases. Material for sequencing was liver tumor tissue from sampling region 4. Stated subset: tumor region T4, right-lateral pole. The CDR3 bases are TGTGCCAGCAGCCAGGCCGGGACGTTGTTCGGGGGGTTC. Translated, it gives CASSQAGTLFGGF. Full variable domain (missing parts from reference TRBV14 and TRBJ2-1): EAGVTQFPSHSVIEKGQTVTLRCDPISGHDNLYWYRRVMGKEIKFLLHFVKESKQDESGMPNNRFLAERTGGTYSTLKVQPAELEDSGVYFCASSQAGTLFGGFGPGTRLTVL.